This T cell receptor (beta chain) was sequenced during a study of blood T cell repertoires in COVID-19. Profiled with immunoSEQ multiplex PCR; TCRdb holds only in-frame clones, not every one. Of some 420,000 clones in the sample, approximately 90% were seen once. Ages ranged from about 18 to 89 years, with residence in around 24 US areas. The TCR was taken from a man aged 30-40 years who had recovered from COVID-19. Material: PBMCs or T cells enriched from blood (not recorded which).

DNA of the CDR3: TGTGCCACCAGTGAGGCGGGAGTCCTTAGGAATGAGCAGTTCTTC. This sequence encodes CATSEAGVLRNEQFF. The rearrangement links TRBV24-1 to TRBJ2-1; TRBD2 agrees at 7 bases. The CDR3 is 15 residues long. Losses at the gene ends were 4 bases for V and 7 bases for J; bases not matched to a gene: 9. Germline V gives CDR1 KGHDR, CDR2 SFDVKD.